This TCR beta chain was sequenced for a study of blood T cell repertoires in COVID-19. V shed 1 base and J shed 7 bases, with 13 bases lying between them. Germline V lookup: CDR1 LGHNA, CDR2 YSLEER. The CDR3 has 15 amino acids. Using immunoSEQ multiplex PCR, the repertoire was profiled, and TCRdb retains in-frame clones only, with some absent. The table lists 250,000 to 350,000 clones, 80% to 95% of them singletons. Sample: PBMCs or T cells enriched from blood (not recorded which). The chain recombines TRBV4-3 with TRBJ2-2; TRBD2 might be the D (5 bases). This sequence was found in a woman in her thirties who had recovered from COVID-19. CDR3 sequence (DNA): TGCGCCAGCAGCCAAGGGGCCGAGCGGAGCGGGGAGCTGTTTTTT. It encodes CASSQGAERSGELFF.